Here is one T cell receptor (beta chain) with its context. Its antigen is as yet unknown. The data were obtained in a study of T cells after yellow fever vaccination. The wider study: Where fractions had low cell numbers, libraries were prepared from them with the SMART-Seq v4 Ultra Low Input RNA kit.

Study-level results: The booster saw the reappearance of most primary-vaccination clones (roughly 96% CD4, 88% CD8). By day 5 rather than day 15, the secondary response had peaked, though it was weaker. FACS-sorted repertoires could harbor abundant contaminating bulk-population clonotypes.

Germline V gives CDR1 DFQATT, CDR2 SNEGSKA (reference sequence). The ends were cut back, 5 bases at V and 1 base at J, with 11 bases in the middle. The CDR3 extends over 14 amino acids. TCRdb reprocessed the 5' RACE reads via MiXCR and lists one record per CDR3 protein. The sample carries 450,000 to 650,000 distinct CDR3 sequences, roughly 12% recorded once. Material: PBMCs, obtained on the day of the yellow fever booster vaccination. J is TRBJ2-2 and V is TRBV20-1; possible D gene TRBD2, 5 bases. This TCR came from a man aged 30 to 39 who received the YFV17D yellow fever vaccine. CDR3 DNA sequence: TGCAGTGCTGGACTTATAGGGAACACCGGGGAGCTGTTTTTT. It specifies CSAGLIGNTGELFF.